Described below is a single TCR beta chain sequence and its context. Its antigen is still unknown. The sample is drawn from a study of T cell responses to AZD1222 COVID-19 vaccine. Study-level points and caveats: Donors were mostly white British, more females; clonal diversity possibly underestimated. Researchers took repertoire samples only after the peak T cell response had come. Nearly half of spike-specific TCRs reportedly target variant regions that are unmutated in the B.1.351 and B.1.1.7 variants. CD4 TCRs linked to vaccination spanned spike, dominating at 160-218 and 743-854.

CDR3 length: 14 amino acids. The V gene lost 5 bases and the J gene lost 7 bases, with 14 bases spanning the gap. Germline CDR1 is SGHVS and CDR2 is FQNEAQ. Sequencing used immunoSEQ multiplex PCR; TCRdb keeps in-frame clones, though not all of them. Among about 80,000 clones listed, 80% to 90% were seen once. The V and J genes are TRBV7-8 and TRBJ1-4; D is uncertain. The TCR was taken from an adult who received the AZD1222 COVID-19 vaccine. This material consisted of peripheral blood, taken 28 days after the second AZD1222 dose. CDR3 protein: CASSRSGLAEKLFF. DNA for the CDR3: TGTGCCAGCAGCCGAAGCGGGCTCGCTGAAAAACTGTTTTTT.